This is a list of T cell receptor beta chains from one sample in a study of blood T cell repertoires in COVID-19. TCRdb keeps only in-frame clones here, not all; method: immunoSEQ multiplex PCR. The profile shows 250,000 to 350,000 clones, 89% of them singletons. The sample was peripheral blood. The receptors were gathered from a woman aged 55-70 years with acute or convalescent COVID-19. Both conserved end residues are part of each CDR3. A D gene is named only where the DNA matches it firmly. Expanded clones get a size class; other rows say once, few or many, or leave the size out.

v_call,d_call,j_call,clone_size,cdr3_nt,cdr3_aa
TRBV6-1,NA,TRBJ2-7,NA,TGTGCCAGCAGTGAACGATACTCTTCCTACGAGCAGTACTTC,CASSERYSSYEQYF
TRBV28,TRBD1,TRBJ1-2,NA,TGTGCCAGCAGGGGAGACAGGGGACATGGCTACACCTTC,CASRGDRGHGYTF
TRBV28,TRBD1,TRBJ1-1,NA,TGTGCCAGCAGGGACCCGGGACAGGGGGCGACCGCTGAAGCTTTCTTT,CASRDPGQGATAEAFF
TRBV28,NA,TRBJ2-3,NA,TGTGCCAGCAGTTTATCAGGAACGCATCCCACAGATACGCAGTATTTT,CASSLSGTHPTDTQYF
TRBV2,NA,TRBJ2-5,NA,TGTGCCACCGGTATTGTGATGGAGACCCAGTACTTC,CATGIVMETQYF
TRBV7-9,NA,TRBJ1-4,NA,TGTGCCAGCAGCCAGGGGTGGAACCCTAATGAAAAACTGTTTTTT,CASSQGWNPNEKLFF
TRBV9,NA,TRBJ1-1,NA,TGTGCCAGCAGCGTAGCCTACAACACTGAAGCTTTCTTT,CASSVAYNTEAFF
TRBV5-1,NA,TRBJ1-2,NA,TGCGCCAGCAGCTTGGACAAGAACTATGGCTACACCTTC,CASSLDKNYGYTF
TRBV21-1,NA,TRBJ1-3,NA,TGTGCCAGCAGCAAGATTTTTCAACAGGGGAACTCTGGAAACACCATATATTTT,CASSKIFQQGNSGNTIYF
TRBV4-2,NA,TRBJ2-7,NA,TGTGCCAGCAGCCAAGGGGACGGGGGCTACGAGCAGTACTTC,CASSQGDGGYEQYF
TRBV5-6,NA,TRBJ1-4,NA,TGTGCCAGCAGCTTGGCCCCAGGGGTGTTTGCAACTAATGAAAAACTGTTTTTT,CASSLAPGVFATNEKLFF
TRBV7-8,NA,TRBJ1-6,once,TGTGCCAGCAGCTTAGGGCAGGGAAGGCATTCACCCCTCCACTTT,CASSLGQGRHSPLHF
TRBV5-1,NA,TRBJ1-1,NA,TGCGCCAGCAGCTGGGGGCCGGGATCCACTGAAGCTTTCTTT,CASSWGPGSTEAFF
TRBV4-1,NA,TRBJ1-2,NA,TGCGCCAGCAGCCAAGATCCCAAGTCCCCTGACGGTTTCAGGAATGGCTACACCTTC,CASSQDPKSPDGFRNGYTF
TRBV6-6,NA,TRBJ2-7,NA,TGTGCCAGCAGTCTCACAGGGAGTACCTACGAGCAGTACTTC,CASSLTGSTYEQYF
TRBV28,NA,TRBJ1-1,once,TGTGCCAGCAGTTTAGGGAGGGGCAGGAACACTGAAGCTTTCTTT,CASSLGRGRNTEAFF
TRBV7-3,TRBD2,TRBJ2-5,NA,TGTGCCAGCAGCCAGGGACTAGCGGGGGACCAAGAGACCCAGTACTTC,CASSQGLAGDQETQYF
TRBV19,TRBD1,TRBJ1-5,NA,TGTGCCAGTAGTATCACCGGGACAGGGCCCAATCAGCCCCAGCATTTT,CASSITGTGPNQPQHF
TRBV6-5,TRBD2,TRBJ2-1,NA,TGTGCCAGCAGTTACGGTAGCGGGAGGGCCCGGAATGAGCAGTTCTTC,CASSYGSGRARNEQFF
TRBV3-1/TRBV3-2,TRBD2,TRBJ2-5,NA,TGTGCCAGCAGCCAAGCAGGTAGCGGGAGGCAAGAGACCCAGTACTTC,CASSQAGSGRQETQYF
TRBV6-2/TRBV6-3,TRBD1,TRBJ1-2,NA,TGTGCCAGCAGTTTCACGACAGGGCGTAACTATGGCTACACCTTC,CASSFTTGRNYGYTF
TRBV15,NA,TRBJ1-6,NA,TGTGCCACCAGCAGAGATGAGGGACAACTTACAACCCTCCACTTT,CATSRDEGQLTTLHF
TRBV11-2,TRBD1,TRBJ1-2,NA,TGTGCCAGCACCCCGGACAGGGTATACGGCTACACCTTC,CASTPDRVYGYTF
TRBV5-4,NA,TRBJ1-2,NA,TGTGCCAGCACCCGTTTTGCGGCGACGGTTAACTATGGCTACACCTTC,CASTRFAATVNYGYTF
TRBV6-1,NA,TRBJ1-2,NA,TGTGCCAGCAGTGAAGCTAGAGGCTCCTACACCTTC,CASSEARGSYTF
TRBV18,NA,TRBJ1-1,NA,TGTGCCAGCTCACCTAAGCGGGAGAGTGCTGAAGCTTTCTTT,CASSPKRESAEAFF
TRBV7-9,NA,TRBJ2-5,once,TGTGCCAGCAGCTTAGGGCAGGGGGGAAGAAAGACCCAGTACTTC,CASSLGQGGRKTQYF
TRBV18,NA,TRBJ1-4,NA,TGTGCCAGCTCACCACCGTCAGGCGCCCTTGGAAAACTGTTTTTT,CASSPPSGALGKLFF
TRBV5-1,TRBD2,TRBJ2-5,NA,TGCGCCAGCAGCTTGGTAGCGGGGGGGGCACAAGAGACCCAGTACTTC,CASSLVAGGAQETQYF
TRBV7-9,NA,TRBJ2-3,NA,TGTGCCAGCAGCCCCCGGGGTTTAGATACGCAGTATTTT,CASSPRGLDTQYF
TRBV28,NA,TRBJ2-5,NA,TGTGCCAGCAGTTTATCCGGGGGACAAGAGACCCAGTACTTC,CASSLSGGQETQYF
TRBV3-1/TRBV3-2,TRBD2,TRBJ2-1,NA,TGTGCCAGCAGCCCGAGAGTCCCGGGACTAGCGGGGGGGTATGAGCAGTTCTTC,CASSPRVPGLAGGYEQFF
TRBV6-4,NA,TRBJ1-1,NA,TGTGCCAGCAGTGACGTCGAGACAAATGCTTTCTTT,CASSDVETNAFF